The clone carrying this TCR beta chain has just a few counts. Its antigen remains unknown. The V gene's germline CDR1 is LNHNV and CDR2 YYDKDF (reference sequence). The ends were cut back, 3 bases at V and 12 bases at J, with 14 bases in the middle. This CDR3 comprises 13 residues. The data are from a study of response to subunit inactivated influenza vaccine. Study-level results: Authors suggested each seasonal influenza vaccination recruits few new T cells.

TCRdb used MiXCR to reprocess the RT-PCR reads, holding one entry per CDR3 protein. This table has 750,000 to 850,000 distinct CDR3 sequences, around 18% appearing once. The material was PBMCs from blood, obtained less than 6 days after vaccination. This sequence joins TRBV15 and TRBJ2-2; the D call may be TRBD1 or TRBD2 (5 bases each). The receptor's source is a man in his fifties who received an inactivated influenza vaccine. CDR3 coding DNA: TGTGCCACCAGCAGGATTGCAGGGAGTAAGCTGTTTTTT. This codes for CATSRIAGSKLFF.